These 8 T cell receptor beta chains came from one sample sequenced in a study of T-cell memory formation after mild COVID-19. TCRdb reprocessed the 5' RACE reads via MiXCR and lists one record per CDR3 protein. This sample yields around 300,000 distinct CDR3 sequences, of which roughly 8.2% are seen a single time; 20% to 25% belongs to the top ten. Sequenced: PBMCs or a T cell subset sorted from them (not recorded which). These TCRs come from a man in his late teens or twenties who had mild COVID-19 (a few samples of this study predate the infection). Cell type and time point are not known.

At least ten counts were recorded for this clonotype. The CDR3 protein is CSARDRIAKNIQYF. CDR3 sequence (DNA): TGCAGTGCCAGGGACCGAATAGCCAAAAACATTCAGTACTTC. The chain has TRBV20-1 and TRBJ2-4; D tentatively reads TRBD1 or TRBD2 (5 bases each). The ends were cut back, 6 bases at V and 0 bases at J, with 12 bases in the middle. The CDR3 extends over 14 amino acids. The germline V gene encodes CDR1 DFQATT and CDR2 SNEGSKA (reference sequence).

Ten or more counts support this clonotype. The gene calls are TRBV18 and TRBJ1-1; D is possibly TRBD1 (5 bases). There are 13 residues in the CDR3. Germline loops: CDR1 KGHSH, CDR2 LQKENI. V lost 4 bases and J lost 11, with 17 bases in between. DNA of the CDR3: TGTGCCAGCTCACTTAGTGACACCCGGGGGGCTTTCTTT. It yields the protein CASSLSDTRGAFF.

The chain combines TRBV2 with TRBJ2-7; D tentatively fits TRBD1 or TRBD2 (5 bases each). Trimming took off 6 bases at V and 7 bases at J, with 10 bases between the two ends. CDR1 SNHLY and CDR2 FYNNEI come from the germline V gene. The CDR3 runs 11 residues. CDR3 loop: CASRYGGEQYF. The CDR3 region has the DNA TGTGCCAGCAGGTATGGGGGAGAGCAGTACTTC.

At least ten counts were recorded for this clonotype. CDR3 DNA sequence: TGCAGCTCCGGGGAGGGTGGAGAGCAGTACTTC. This translates into CSSGEGGEQYF. The chain employs TRBV29-1 and TRBJ2-7; 7 bases line up with TRBD2. With 8 bases clipped from V and 7 bases from J, the junction kept 8 bases outside the gene matches. The CDR3 is made up of 11 amino acids. Germline CDR1 SQVTM, CDR2 ANQGSEA.

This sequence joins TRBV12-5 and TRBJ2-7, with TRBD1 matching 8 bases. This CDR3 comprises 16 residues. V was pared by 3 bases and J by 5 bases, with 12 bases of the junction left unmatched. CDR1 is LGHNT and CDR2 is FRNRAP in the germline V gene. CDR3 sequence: CASGFRGPRARHEQYV. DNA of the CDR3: TGTGCTAGTGGTTTCAGGGGGCCCCGTGCCCGCCACGAGCAGTACGTC.

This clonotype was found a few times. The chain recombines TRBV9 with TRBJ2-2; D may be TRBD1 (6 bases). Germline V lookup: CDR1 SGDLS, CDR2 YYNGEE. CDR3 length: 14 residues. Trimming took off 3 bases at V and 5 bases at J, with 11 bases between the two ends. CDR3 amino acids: CASSAGQRTGELFF. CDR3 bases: TGTGCCAGCAGCGCTGGACAGAGGACCGGGGAGCTGTTTTTT.

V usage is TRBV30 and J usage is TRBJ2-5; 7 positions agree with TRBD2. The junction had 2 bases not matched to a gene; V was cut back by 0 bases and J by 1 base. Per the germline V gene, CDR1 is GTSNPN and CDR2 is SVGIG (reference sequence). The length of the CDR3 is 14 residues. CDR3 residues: CAWSVGGGQETQYF. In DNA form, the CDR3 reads TGTGCCTGGAGTGTCGGCGGGGGCCAAGAGACCCAGTACTTC.

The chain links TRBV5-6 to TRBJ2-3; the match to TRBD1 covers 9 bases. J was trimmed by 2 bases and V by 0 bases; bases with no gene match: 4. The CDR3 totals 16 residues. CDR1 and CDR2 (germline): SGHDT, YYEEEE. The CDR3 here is CASSLAGQGYTDTQYF. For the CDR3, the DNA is TGTGCCAGCAGCTTGGCGGGACAGGGCTACACAGATACGCAGTATTTT.